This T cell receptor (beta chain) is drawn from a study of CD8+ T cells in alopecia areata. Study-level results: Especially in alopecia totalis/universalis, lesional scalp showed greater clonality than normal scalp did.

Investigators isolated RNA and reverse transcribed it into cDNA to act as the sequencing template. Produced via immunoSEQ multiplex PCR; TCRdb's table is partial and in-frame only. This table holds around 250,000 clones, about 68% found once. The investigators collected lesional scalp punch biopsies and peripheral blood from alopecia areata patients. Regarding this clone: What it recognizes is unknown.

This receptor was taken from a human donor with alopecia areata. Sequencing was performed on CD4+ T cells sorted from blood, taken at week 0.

CDR3 in amino acids: CASSRRLDREETQYF. The CDR3 DNA sequence: TGTGCCAGCAGCCGACGGTTAGACAGGGAAGAGACCCAGTACTTC. The chain uses TRBV11-1 and TRBJ2-5; TRBD1 matches at 7 bases. Germline CDR1 and CDR2: SGHAT and FQDESV (reference sequence). This CDR3 spans 15 amino acids. V was clipped by 5 bases and J by 3 bases; unmatched bases: 9. Complete variable domain (other parts from reference TRBV11-1 and TRBJ2-5): EAEVAQSPRYKITEKSQAVAFWCDPISGHATLYWYRQILGQGPELLVQFQDESVVDDSQLPKDRFSAERLKGVDSTLKIQPAELGDSAMYLCASSRRLDREETQYFGPGTRLLVL.